This TCR beta chain was recovered during a study of cytomegalovirus exposure and HLA in healthy donors. Broader study findings: Analysis performed later showed TCR beta chains linked to HLA being more clonally expanded than equally common others. CMV serostatus was the sole immune exposure information available.

This clone occurred a few times. Its matching antigen is unknown. The PCR was carried out with 60 Vbeta primers and 13 Jbeta primers. This table comes from immunoSEQ multiplex PCR, and its TCRdb copy is limited to in-frame clones, with some not included. The sample carries 150,000 to 200,000 clones, about 80% recorded once. Germline V gene lookup returns CDR1 SGHRS and CDR2 YFSETQ. The V and J ends lost 1 base and 3 bases respectively, with 11 bases between them. The CDR3 sequence is 14 residues long. J is TRBJ2-7 and V is TRBV5-1; D might be TRBD1 (6 bases). Input material: PBMCs. The TCR sequence derives from a woman in her 30s in good health and CMV-seropositive. CDR3 sequence: CASSLSGALYEQYF. The CDR3 DNA reads as TGCGCCAGCAGCTTGTCAGGGGCCCTCTACGAGCAGTACTTC.